This TCR beta chain was identified during a study of T cell responses to AZD1222 COVID-19 vaccine (dated by TCRdb to the early 2020s). Some background on the complete study: AZD1222 recipients with second doses at about 4 weeks or about 12 weeks were pooled, because spike-specific TCR depth and breadth did not differ between schedules. A total of over 230 trial participants underwent TCR sequencing, of whom 207 received two doses of AZD1222 and around 25 received two doses of the MenACWY control vaccine. Trial participants were enrolled into age subgroups of 18-55, 56-69 and 70-plus years, which contained about 150, 28 and 57 TCR-sequenced participants, respectively. Findings and caveats that apply to the study as a whole: Reportedly, almost half of the unique spike-specific TCRs recognized epitopes lying outside the regions that are mutated in the B.1.351 and B.1.1.7 variants. Only five or six AZD1222 recipients were SARS-CoV-2 seropositive at baseline, limiting conclusions about previously exposed vaccinees. After two AZD1222 doses, spike-specific TCR breadth and depth were significantly higher than at day 0 and than in MenACWY recipients. The 56-69-year group was small, and its depth increase did not reach significance, likely because of low power. Because no day 14 peak-response samples were available, repertoires were characterized only after the peak T cell response. Most participants were white British and females outnumbered males, and the authors suggested that clonal diversity may have been underestimated. CD4 TCRs associated with the vaccine covered the entire spike protein, and the dominant responses were in regions 160-218 and 743-854.

In the case of this clone: The clone's antigen remains unknown. No quality values exist for individual bases; no much larger clone is one base distant.

Germline trimming: 5 bases from V, 8 bases from J; junction bases outside gene matches: 6. From its cysteine to its phenylalanine, the CDR3 spans 15 amino acids. This entry keeps only the CDR3 DNA: 45 bases, framed from base 1. Looking up the germline V gene (reference sequence) yields CDR1 LGHDT and CDR2 YNNKEL. Per the publication, the time point label means: baseline before first vaccination. The vaccinee samples were drawn from two UK trials, COV001 and COV002, one of which was a single-blind randomized controlled phase 2/3 trial testing AZD1222 (ChAdOx1 nCoV-19) in healthy adults. For TCRbeta chain sequencing, PBMC samples from trial participants were taken at day 0 and at day 28 after the second dose. The CDR3 regions of human TCRbeta chains were analyzed by immunosequencing. The authors processed their data as follows. Repertoire TCRs were checked for matches against a reference library of SARS-CoV-2-specific TCRs that had been generated using the MIRA antigen-specificity platform. Breadth meant the fraction of unique TCRs that were SARS-CoV-2-associated, whereas depth meant the fraction of total T cells that were SARS-CoV-2-associated. Using the MIRA data, every spike-specific TCR was mapped to the spike region that the TCR reacted to and assigned to either a CD4 or a CD8 class. Log10-transformed breadth and depth values were compared by one-way ANOVA with Sidak's multiple comparisons tests. TCRdb took over this immuneACCESS table, retaining in-frame rearrangements with V and J assigned. Such tables are incomplete; in checked studies, under half of the missing clones stem from an unresolved V gene, and the remainder is unexplained. V, J and clone size are those of that table, while D and trimming were read from the DNA. This sample lists 90,000 to 150,000 clones; 91% were detected once. The ten most abundant clones make up 5% to 5.5% of the sample.

The V and J segments used are TRBV3-1 (or the pseudogene TRBV3-2) and TRBJ2-1; TRBD2 fits 13 bases in the junction. This sample comprised peripheral blood, obtained on day 0 of AZD1222 vaccination. The receptor was isolated from an adult in good health. The DNA sequence follows: TGTGCCAGCAGCGTGCCGGGACTAGCGGGATATGAGCAGTTCTTC. The encoded protein is CASSVPGLAGYEQFF.